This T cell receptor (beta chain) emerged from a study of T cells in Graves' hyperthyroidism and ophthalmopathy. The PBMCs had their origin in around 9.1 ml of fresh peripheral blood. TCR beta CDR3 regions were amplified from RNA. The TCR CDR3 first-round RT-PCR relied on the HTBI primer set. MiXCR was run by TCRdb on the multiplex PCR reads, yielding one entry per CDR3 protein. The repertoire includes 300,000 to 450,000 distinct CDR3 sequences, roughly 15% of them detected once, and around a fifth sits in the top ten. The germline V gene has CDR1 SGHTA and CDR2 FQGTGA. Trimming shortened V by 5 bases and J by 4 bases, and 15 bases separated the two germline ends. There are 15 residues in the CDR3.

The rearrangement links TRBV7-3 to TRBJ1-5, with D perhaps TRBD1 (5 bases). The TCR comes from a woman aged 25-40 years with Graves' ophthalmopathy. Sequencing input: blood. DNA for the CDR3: TGTGCCAGCAGCCCTCTGGGGGGAACTAATCAGCCCCAGCATTTT. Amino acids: CASSPLGGTNQPQHF.